The 14 T cell receptor beta chains below come from one sample, sequenced in a study of shared T cell receptors in the human thymus. The table came from immunoSEQ multiplex PCR; TCRdb's copy has only in-frame clones and leaves some out. The top ten clones hold more than 0.01% of a sample with approximately 490,000 clones, around 78% of them seen once. The same specimen was also included in a second study, on human thymus T cells.

Input material: thymocytes. These TCRs come from a boy younger than two with a congenital heart defect.

The chain employs TRBV25-1 and TRBJ2-7, with TRBD2 matching over 11 bases. J lost 4 bases, V lost 4 bases, and 9 bases had no gene match. CDR3 length equals 16 residues. The germline CDR1 and CDR2 sequences are MGHDK and SYGVNS. The CDR3 region is CASSANMGLAAYEQYF. CDR3 DNA: TGTGCCAGCAGTGCGAATATGGGACTAGCGGCATACGAGCAGTACTTC.

The genes are TRBV10-3 and TRBJ2-1, with 13 bases that match TRBD2. The CDR3 has 17 residues. After removal of 3 bases from V and 8 bases from J, the junction contained 10 bases not matched to a gene. Germline CDR1 is ENHRY and CDR2 is SYGVKD. This CDR3 reads CAISDQGLAGPGDEQFF. CDR3 coding DNA: TGTGCCATCAGTGACCAGGGACTAGCGGGACCAGGCGATGAGCAGTTCTTC.

The chain recombines TRBV5-1 with TRBJ2-1; 9 bases agree with TRBD2. CDR3 length: 15 amino acids. Germline-derived CDR1 and CDR2 are SGHRS and YFSETQ. V gave up 4 bases and J gave up 5 bases; unmatched junction bases: 7. The CDR3 nucleotides are TGCGCCAGCAGCCATAGCGGGAGAGACCACAATGAGCAGTTCTTC. This codes for CASSHSGRDHNEQFF.

This chain joins TRBV5-4 and TRBJ2-2; D not resolved. V lost 4 bases, J lost 1 base, and 2 bases lay in between. The CDR3 has 12 residues. Germline CDR1 SGHNT, CDR2 YYREEE (reference sequence). The CDR3, as DNA: TGTGCCAGCAGCCTGAACACCGGGGAGCTGTTTTTT. This codes for CASSLNTGELFF.

Remarks on this clone: The sample carries other DNA sequences with the same CDR3. The rearrangement links TRBV27 to TRBJ1-5, with a possible D match to TRBD1 (6 bases). Germline V gives CDR1 MNHEY, CDR2 SMNVEV (reference sequence). This CDR3 comprises 13 residues. Trimming removed 4 bases from V and 4 bases from J, with 8 bases in between. The CDR3 is CASSSRGNQPQHF. CDR3 DNA sequence: TGTGCCAGCAGTTCAAGGGGGAATCAGCCCCAGCATTTT.

CDR3 nucleotide sequence: TGTGCCACCAGCTCGGACAGAAGCAATCAGCCCCAGCATTTT. This sequence encodes CATSSDRSNQPQHF. This chain links TRBV15 with TRBJ1-5; a weak D match, TRBD1 (6 bases). The CDR3 consists of 14 residues. The V and J ends lost 5 bases and 1 base respectively, with 9 bases between them. Per the germline V gene, CDR1 is LNHNV and CDR2 is YYDKDF (reference sequence).

This clone was seen a few times. The V gene is TRBV6-5, the J gene TRBJ2-7; D not certain. V was pared by 8 bases and J by 4 bases, with 12 bases between. The CDR3 has 12 residues. CDR1 and CDR2 from the germline V gene are MNHEY and SVGAGI. The CDR3 sequence is CASRDTKYEQYF. For the CDR3, the DNA is TGTGCCAGCCGCGACACAAAATACGAGCAGTACTTC.

The V call is TRBV5-4, the J call TRBJ2-1; perhaps TRBD1 as D (6 bases). The germline V and J ends were trimmed by 3 bases and 8 bases, with 18 bases remaining between them. The V gene's germline CDR1 is SGHNT and CDR2 YYREEE (reference sequence). The CDR3 length is 15 residues. The CDR3 DNA reads TGTGCCAGCAGCTACGCGGGCAGGGGCGAACATGAGCAGTTCTTC. Its translation: CASSYAGRGEHEQFF.

V usage is TRBV4-1 and J usage is TRBJ2-1; 11 nucleotides line up with TRBD2. The CDR3 runs 16 residues. Germline V lookup: CDR1 MGHRA, CDR2 YSYEKL. V lost 4 bases and J lost 2; bases outside the gene matches: 4. CDR3 loop: CASSPIAGGPYNEQFF. The CDR3 DNA is TGCGCCAGCAGCCCCATAGCGGGAGGGCCCTACAATGAGCAGTTCTTC.

The J gene is TRBJ2-3, the V gene TRBV7-6, with 7 bases that match TRBD2. The germline V gene has CDR1 SGHVS and CDR2 FNYEAQ. The CDR3 spans 18 residues. J lost 4 bases, V lost 5 bases, and 18 bases had no gene match. The CDR3 nucleotides are TGTGCCAGCAGCCCTCTAGGTAGCGGGCACCGCCCCCCAGATACGCAGTATTTT. As protein: CASSPLGSGHRPPDTQYF.

CDR3 DNA: TGCGCCAGCAGCCAAGCCCCGGGGGGGACTACGAACAATGAGCAGTTCTTC. Translating gives CASSQAPGGTTNNEQFF. The rearrangement links TRBV4-3 to TRBJ2-1, with TRBD2 matching 8 bases. V dropped 1 base and J dropped 5; count of bases not matched to a gene: 10. The CDR3 extends over 17 amino acids. The V gene's germline CDR1 is LGHNA and CDR2 YSLEER.

This chain joins TRBV19 and TRBJ1-2; D is undetermined. CDR3 length equals 14 residues. V was trimmed by 2 bases and J by 7 bases, leaving 14 bases between them. The V gene's germline CDR1 is LNHDA and CDR2 SQIVND (reference sequence). The CDR3 DNA follows: TGTGCCAGTAGTATACCCCCCTCGGGATCTGGCTACACCTTC. This sequence encodes CASSIPPSGSGYTF.

V is TRBV28 and J is TRBJ2-7; D possibly corresponds to TRBD2 (6 bases). Germline V lookup: CDR1 MDHEN, CDR2 SYDVKM. Deletions cut 0 bases from V and 3 bases from J, with 12 bases between. The CDR3 has 15 amino acids. CDR3 loop: CASSLWAGPSYEQYF. CDR3 nucleotide sequence: TGTGCCAGCAGTTTATGGGCGGGGCCCAGCTACGAGCAGTACTTC.

This rearrangement joins TRBV5-1 to TRBJ2-6, with D perhaps matching TRBD2 (6 bases). Germline CDR1 is SGHRS and CDR2 is YFSETQ. The CDR3 totals 18 residues. V shed 4 bases and J shed 0 bases, with 17 bases lying between them. The chain's CDR3 is CASSALSGSSSGANVLTF. The CDR3 nucleotides read TGCGCCAGCAGCGCATTGTCCGGGAGCAGCTCTGGGGCCAACGTCCTGACTTTC. Full variable domain (remainder filled in from reference TRBV5-1 and TRBJ2-6): KAGVTQTPRYLIKTRGQQVTLSCSPISGHRSVSWYQQTPGQGLQFLFEYFSETQRNKGNFPGRFSGRQFSNSRSEMNVSTLELGDSALYLCASSALSGSSSGANVLTFGAGSRLTVL.